This entry lists 15 T cell receptor beta chains sequenced from one sample in a study of Ad26.COV2.S vaccination and SARS-CoV-2 variants. Treatment defined: around 19 received Ad26.COV2.S at low or high dose, single or two shots; several received placebo; per-sample allocation not given. On day 63 after the first injection, vaccine and placebo recipients gave samples. The data were produced by immunoSEQ multiplex PCR, yet TCRdb's version contains in-frame clones alone and is incomplete. This table has fewer than 500,000 clones, 90% appearing once. Sequences were derived from peripheral blood, sampled in a trial of Ad26.COV2.S vaccine versus placebo. These receptors originate from a person aged 18 to 65 who received the Ad26.COV2.S COVID-19 vaccine or a placebo.

The chain recombines TRBV13 with TRBJ2-3, with D uncertain. The CDR3 loop spans 13 amino acids. Looked up from germline, CDR1 is PRHDT and CDR2 is FYEKMQ (reference sequence). Trimming shortened V by 2 bases and J by 4 bases, and 7 bases separated the two germline ends. The CDR3 sequence: CASSLWGSDTQYF. The DNA of the CDR3 is TGTGCCAGCAGCTTATGGGGATCAGATACGCAGTATTTT.

V and J are TRBV18 and TRBJ2-3, with 8 bases fitting TRBD2. After removal of 6 bases from V and 0 bases from J, the junction contained 8 bases not matched to a gene. The V gene's germline CDR1 is KGHSH and CDR2 LQKENI. CDR3 length: 16 amino acids. CDR3 sequence reads: CASSIREGVSTDTQYF. The CDR3 coding sequence is TGTGCCAGCTCCATCCGGGAGGGAGTGAGCACAGATACGCAGTATTTT. Filled out from reference TRBV18 and TRBJ2-3, the complete variable domain reads NAGVMQNPRHLVRRRGQEARLRCSPMKGHSHVYWYRQLPEEGLKFMVYLQKENIIDESGMPKERFSAEFPKEGPSILRIQQVVRGDSAAYFCASSIREGVSTDTQYFGPGTRLTVL.

The rearrangement links TRBV6-6 to TRBJ2-1, with D perhaps TRBD2 (7 bases). V gave up 6 bases and J gave up 0 bases, with 15 bases separating them. The germline CDR1 and CDR2 sequences are MNHNY and SVGAGI (reference sequence). CDR3 length: 16 amino acids. This CDR3 reads CASRHRGGASYNEQFF. The CDR3 DNA follows: TGTGCCAGCAGGCACCGTGGGGGGGCCTCCTACAATGAGCAGTTCTTC.

The chain links TRBV4-1 to TRBJ2-2; D could derive from TRBD1 or TRBD2 (5 bases each). V dropped 8 bases and J dropped 4 bases, with 8 bases sitting between them. Looked up from germline, CDR1 is MGHRA and CDR2 is YSYEKL. The CDR3 runs 12 residues. The CDR3 loop reads CASRDVTGELFF. In DNA, the CDR3 is TGCGCCAGCCGGGACGTCACCGGGGAGCTGTTTTTT.

This clone was detected only a few times. The gene calls are TRBV28 and TRBJ1-3; tentative D call: TRBD1 (6 bases). CDR3 size: 15 residues. Trimming took 2 bases from V and 0 from J, leaving 8 bases between them. Germline values: CDR1 MDHEN, CDR2 SYDVKM. CDR3 region: CASSLMGASGNTIYF. The DNA of the CDR3 is TGTGCCAGCAGTTTAATGGGGGCCTCTGGAAACACCATATATTTT.

V gene TRBV5-1 combines with J gene TRBJ2-7; TRBD1 is a possible D gene (6 bases). V shed 5 bases and J shed 2 bases, with 17 bases lying between them. The length of the CDR3 is 15 residues. Looked up from germline, CDR1 is SGHRS and CDR2 is YFSETQ. The CDR3 spells CASRQDRTRAYEQYF. The DNA of the CDR3 is TGCGCCAGCAGACAGGACAGAACTCGTGCCTACGAGCAGTACTTC.

The rearrangement uses TRBV6-6 and TRBJ1-1; no clear D gene. CDR3 length: 14 residues. Per the germline V gene, CDR1 is MNHNY and CDR2 is SVGAGI (reference sequence). V dropped 0 bases and J dropped 2 bases, with 7 bases sitting between them. The CDR3 protein is CASSYSVINTEAFF. The CDR3 DNA sequence: TGTGCCAGCAGTTACTCGGTGATTAACACTGAAGCTTTCTTT.

The V gene is TRBV2, the J gene TRBJ1-2; perhaps TRBD1 as D (5 bases). V lost 3 bases to trimming and J lost 3 bases, with 8 bases between them. Germline values: CDR1 SNHLY, CDR2 FYNNEI. This CDR3 spans 13 amino acids. The CDR3 DNA reads as TGTGCCAGCAGTGAGCAGGGTCACTATGGCTACACCTTC. Amino acids: CASSEQGHYGYTF.

The chain has TRBV5-5 and TRBJ2-7; 7 positions agree with TRBD2. Per the germline V gene, CDR1 is SGHKS and CDR2 is YYEKEE (reference sequence). The CDR3 sequence is 15 residues long. The V and J ends lost 2 bases and 0 bases, in that order; junction bases with no gene match: 5. CDR3: CASSFGLGSSYEQYF. The CDR3 region has the DNA TGTGCCAGCAGCTTTGGACTAGGGAGCTCCTACGAGCAGTACTTC.

The chain joins TRBV9 to TRBJ2-1; 13 bases map to TRBD2. The germline gives CDR1 SGDLS, CDR2 YYNGEE. The CDR3 consists of 18 residues. Unmatched junction bases numbered 7, after V lost 0 bases and J lost 4 bases. In DNA form, the CDR3 reads TGTGCCAGCAGCGTAGCCCGAGGACTAGCGGGAGCATACAATGAGCAGTTCTTC. Protein product: CASSVARGLAGAYNEQFF.

The chain recombines TRBV29-1 with TRBJ1-2; D gene unclear. The CDR3 sequence is 12 residues long. Germline CDR1 reads SQVTM; CDR2 reads ANQGSEA. Trimming removed 2 bases from V and 2 bases from J, with 6 bases in between. CDR3 sequence (DNA): TGCAGCGTTGAATCGGGGAACTATGGCTACACCTTC. This encodes CSVESGNYGYTF.

The V and J genes are TRBV19 and TRBJ1-5, with no clear D. V lost 3 bases, J lost 4 bases, and 7 bases lay in between. CDR1 is LNHDA and CDR2 is SQIVND in the germline V gene (reference sequence). The CDR3 spans 13 residues. In DNA form, the CDR3 reads TGTGCCAGTAGTATTCTTGGAAATCAGCCCCAGCATTTT. Protein: CASSILGNQPQHF. Variable domain in full (rest from reference TRBV19 and TRBJ1-5): DGGITQSPKYLFRKEGQNVTLSCEQNLNHDAMYWYRQDPGQGLRLIYYSQIVNDFQKGDIAEGYSVSREKKESFPLTVTSAQKNPTAFYLCASSILGNQPQHFGDGTRLSIL.

J is TRBJ2-7 and V is TRBV6-5, with D perhaps matching TRBD1 or TRBD2 (5 bases each). Trimming removed 0 bases at V and 3 bases at J, with 12 bases between. Germline V gene data show CDR1 as MNHEY and CDR2 as SVGAGI. The CDR3 length is 15 residues. The CDR3 DNA reads as TGTGCCAGCAGTTACTCCCGGGACCGAAACTACGAGCAGTACTTC. Translated: CASSYSRDRNYEQYF.

The genes are TRBV5-1 and TRBJ2-5; D is possibly TRBD1 or TRBD2 (6 bases each). Trimming shortened V by 0 bases and J by 4 bases, and 16 bases separated the two germline ends. Germline CDR1 reads SGHRS; CDR2 reads YFSETQ. This CDR3 has 16 amino acids. The CDR3 sequence: CASSLVRGVTSETQYF. The CDR3 DNA follows: TGCGCCAGCAGCTTGGTAAGGGGGGTAACATCAGAGACCCAGTACTTC.

J is TRBJ2-6 and V is TRBV5-1; 9 bases align to TRBD1. The CDR3 consists of 19 residues. J gave up 3 bases and V 3 bases, and 13 bases lay outside the gene matches. CDR1 is SGHRS, CDR2 YFSETQ, per germline. In DNA, the CDR3 is TGCGCCAGCAGCTACGGGACCGGGACAGGGAAGTTTGGGGCCAACGTCCTGACTTTC. Residues: CASSYGTGTGKFGANVLTF.